Listed here is a single T cell receptor (beta chain). What it binds is unknown. These data come from a study of T cell responses to AZD1222 COVID-19 vaccine. Study overall: Second-dose recipients at about 4 or about 12 weeks were treated as one pooled group. Overall study results and limits: When two AZD1222 doses had been given, Spike-specific TCR breadth and depth rose. Unmutated variant regions are reportedly the target of nearly half of TCRs that are spike-specific. Repertoire sampling happened only post peak T cell response.

This CDR3 spans 13 amino acids. With 3 bases removed from V and 6 bases from J, the gap between germline ends came to 12 bases. The germline V gene encodes CDR1 SGDLS and CDR2 YYNGEE. Generated by immunoSEQ multiplex PCR, the TCRdb table keeps only in-frame clones and is missing some. The table includes 150,000 to 200,000 clones, 88% detected once. V gene TRBV9 combines with J gene TRBJ1-1; D is unresolved. The source of this sequence is an adult in good health. The source was peripheral blood, collected on day 0 of AZD1222 vaccination. CDR3 nucleotide sequence: TGTGCCAGCAGCGGTGGGGTGAGCGCTGAAGCTTTCTTT. Its protein product is CASSGGVSAEAFF.